This T cell receptor (beta chain) was sequenced during a study of T cell changes during pregnancy in multiple sclerosis. The repertoire was sequenced with immunoSEQ multiplex PCR; TCRdb's copy has only in-frame clones and lacks some. Counted here are tens of thousands of clones, roughly 91% occurring once; the ten biggest clones make up approximately 8.4%. Germline V CDR1 and CDR2: MNHNS, SASEGT. CDR3 length: 14 amino acids. V lost 3 bases to trimming and J lost 8 bases, with 14 bases between them. This clone was observed a single time. The sample consisted of CD8+ T cells from peripheral blood mononuclear cells, taken before pregnancy. The sequence was obtained from a female donor with multiple sclerosis, enrolled in a pregnancy study. The chain combines TRBV6-1 with TRBJ2-4, with D unclear. The CDR3 is CASSDSPNSHIQYF. The CDR3 bases are TGTGCCAGCAGTGATAGTCCTAATTCACACATTCAGTACTTC.